The 23 T cell receptor beta chains below were found in one sample sequenced in a study of PD-L1 blockade in urothelial cancer. Data came from immunoSEQ multiplex PCR; TCRdb stores just in-frame clones and leaves some out. The sample carries 45,000 to 65,000 clones, nearly 85% recorded once. Sequencing was performed on PBMCs, taken around atezolizumab (anti-PD-L1) treatment. These TCRs come from a middle-aged man with urothelial cancer.

V is TRBV5-1 and J is TRBJ2-1; 8 bases align to TRBD2. Germline V gene data show CDR1 as SGHRS and CDR2 as YFSETQ. The trim removed 0 bases at V and 3 bases at J, leaving 5 bases unmatched. This CDR3 is built from 16 residues. CDR3 region: CASSLEVGRDYNEQFF. The CDR3 bases are TGCGCCAGCAGCTTGGAGGTCGGGAGGGACTACAATGAGCAGTTCTTC. Complete variable domain (other parts from reference TRBV5-1 and TRBJ2-1): KAGVTQTPRYLIKTRGQQVTLSCSPISGHRSVSWYQQTPGQGLQFLFEYFSETQRNKGNFPGRFSGRQFSNSRSEMNVSTLELGDSALYLCASSLEVGRDYNEQFFGPGTRLTVL.

The gene calls are TRBV4-3 and TRBJ2-3; 8 bases align to TRBD2. Germline V gene data show CDR1 as LGHNA and CDR2 as YSLEER. Trimming cost V 0 bases and J 6 bases; bases outside gene matches: 5. This CDR3 is 15 amino acids long. CDR3 protein: CASSQDRGGPDTQYF. The CDR3 nucleotides are TGCGCCAGCAGCCAAGACCGGGGGGGACCGGATACGCAGTATTTT.

The chain combines TRBV18 with TRBJ2-5; 14 bases match TRBD2. Trimming cost V 5 bases and J 4 bases; bases outside gene matches: 9. Germline CDR1 reads KGHSH; CDR2 reads LQKENI. CDR3 length equals 17 residues. The CDR3 here is CASSSGLAGATGETQYF. The DNA for the CDR3 is TGTGCCAGCTCATCGGGACTAGCGGGAGCTACGGGAGAGACCCAGTACTTC. The variable domain in full, with the rest retrieved from reference TRBV18 and TRBJ2-5, is NAGVMQNPRHLVRRRGQEARLRCSPMKGHSHVYWYRQLPEEGLKFMVYLQKENIIDESGMPKERFSAEFPKEGPSILRIQQVVRGDSAAYFCASSSGLAGATGETQYFGPGTRLLVL.

The J gene is TRBJ1-1, the V gene TRBV6-6; D is possibly TRBD1 (5 bases). CDR1 MNHNY and CDR2 SVGAGI come from the germline V gene (reference sequence). V shed 6 bases and J shed 6 bases, with 11 bases lying between them. CDR3 size: 12 residues. As DNA, the CDR3 is TGTGCCAGCAGCTCTCGGGGGGCTGAAGCTTTCTTT. Protein product: CASSSRGAEAFF.

A word on this clone: The missing conserved phenylalanine or tryptophan at the end of this CDR3 makes a read error likely. The V and J genes are TRBV5-5 and TRBJ1-2, with D maybe TRBD1 (5 bases). With 0 bases removed from V and 3 bases from J, the gap between germline ends came to 12 bases. The CDR3 has 15 amino acids. CDR1 is SGHKS and CDR2 is YYEKEE in the germline V gene (reference sequence). CDR3 region: CASSLEGRWDYGYTL. The CDR3 DNA sequence: TGTGCCAGCAGCTTGGAGGGGCGGTGGGACTATGGCTACACCCTC.

The chain couples TRBV9 to TRBJ2-6; 9 positions match TRBD2. The V segment lost 1 base and the J segment 4 bases; nucleotides outside the gene matches: 9. The germline CDR1 and CDR2 sequences are SGDLS and YYNGEE. The CDR3 totals 18 residues. The CDR3 coding sequence is TGTGCCAGCAGCGTAATAGCGGGAGTAGCGTCCGGGGCCAACGTCCTGACTTTC. This gives the protein CASSVIAGVASGANVLTF.

V usage is TRBV6-5 and J usage is TRBJ2-2, with D tentatively TRBD1 (6 bases). The CDR3 totals 14 residues. Germline CDR1 is MNHEY and CDR2 is SVGAGI. The germline V and J ends were trimmed by 5 bases and 6 bases, with 13 bases remaining between them. The CDR3 DNA reads TGTGCCAGCAGTCTTGACAGGCGGTCCGGGGAGCTGTTTTTT. Protein sequence: CASSLDRRSGELFF.

The chain has TRBV18 and TRBJ1-5; D is perhaps TRBD1 (5 bases). The germline V and J ends were trimmed by 3 bases and 6 bases, with 15 bases remaining between them. Germline assignment: CDR1 KGHSH and CDR2 LQKENI. The CDR3 is made up of 15 amino acids. The DNA of the CDR3 is TGTGCCAGCTCACCCGGTCGGGGGTCTACTCAGCCCCAGCATTTT. Translating gives CASSPGRGSTQPQHF.

The table lists this clone with a count of one. The rearrangement links TRBV9 to TRBJ2-3; 7 nucleotides line up with TRBD1. Germline loops: CDR1 SGDLS, CDR2 YYNGEE. The V gene end was trimmed by 4 bases and the J gene end by 2 bases; junction bases not matched to a gene: 7. CDR3 length equals 15 residues. The CDR3 reads CASSPRDSNTDTQYF. CDR3 nucleotide sequence: TGTGCCAGCAGCCCCCGGGACAGCAACACAGATACGCAGTATTTT.

The gene calls are TRBV29-1 and TRBJ2-1, with D possibly being TRBD1 (6 bases). The CDR3 spans 14 residues. Looked up from germline, CDR1 is SQVTM and CDR2 is ANQGSEA. Trimming took off 6 bases at V and 8 bases at J, with 20 bases between the two ends. The CDR3 is CSVKEGGSKHEQFF. The CDR3, as DNA: TGCAGCGTAAAGGAAGGGGGATCAAAACATGAGCAGTTCTTC.

This chain joins TRBV5-6 and TRBJ2-4, with TRBD2 as a possible D gene (5 bases). V shed 0 bases and J shed 0 bases, with 10 bases lying between them. CDR3 size: 16 residues. The germline V gene has CDR1 SGHDT and CDR2 YYEEEE. The CDR3 coding sequence is TGTGCCAGCAGCTTGGGTAGCGATTTAGCCAAAAACATTCAGTACTTC. Residues: CASSLGSDLAKNIQYF. The variable domain in full, completed from reference TRBV5-6 and TRBJ2-4, reads DAGVTQSPTHLIKTRGQQVTLRCSPKSGHDTVSWYQQALGQGPQFIFQYYEEEERQRGNFPDRFSGHQFPNYSSELNVNALLLGDSALYLCASSLGSDLAKNIQYFGAGTRLSVL.

V and J are TRBV6-4 and TRBJ1-1; the D gene is possibly TRBD1 (5 bases). Germline lookup yields CDR1 MRHNA and CDR2 SNTAGT. CDR3 length: 14 residues. V shed 5 bases and J shed 6 bases, with 16 bases lying between them. The chain's CDR3 is CASSIKPGFAEAFF. CDR3 bases: TGTGCCAGCAGTATTAAGCCAGGGTTTGCTGAAGCTTTCTTT.

This chain links TRBV28 with TRBJ2-7; 8 bases align to TRBD2. CDR3 size: 15 residues. V was pared by 6 bases and J by 6 bases, with 13 bases of the junction left unmatched. The germline V gene encodes CDR1 MDHEN and CDR2 SYDVKM. The chain's CDR3 is CASSSTSGGRREQYF. CDR3 nucleotide sequence: TGTGCCAGCAGCTCAACTAGCGGAGGGCGTCGCGAGCAGTACTTC.

The chain combines TRBV6-4 with TRBJ2-1; possible D gene TRBD2, 5 bases. Between the trimmed V and J ends, which lost 5 bases and 9 bases, there was a span of 8 bases. This CDR3 spans 11 amino acids. Germline V lookup: CDR1 MRHNA, CDR2 SNTAGT. The CDR3 nucleotides are TGTGCCAGCAGTCGAGGGAGTGAGCAGTTCTTC. This encodes CASSRGSEQFF.

In this sample, this clone turned up a few times. This chain connects TRBV5-6 to TRBJ2-4; 10 nucleotides agree with TRBD1. After removal of 4 bases from V and 7 bases from J, the junction contained 5 bases not matched to a gene. Per germline, CDR1 SGHDT and CDR2 YYEEEE. This CDR3 is 14 amino acids long. The CDR3 DNA follows: TGTGCCAGCAGCCTGACAGGGGGCATGAACATTCAGTACTTC. Its translation is CASSLTGGMNIQYF.

This chain links TRBV30 with TRBJ2-2, with TRBD1 identical over 7 bases. V dropped 5 bases and J dropped 4; count of bases not matched to a gene: 10. CDR1 is GTSNPN, CDR2 SVGIG, per germline (reference sequence). The CDR3 totals 15 residues. CDR3 in DNA: TGTGCCTGGGGGAAGACAGGGAAGGTCACCGGGGAGCTGTTTTTT. Its translation: CAWGKTGKVTGELFF.

The rearrangement uses TRBV4-1 and TRBJ2-5; 10 bases match TRBD1. This CDR3 is built from 16 residues. V lost 2 bases and J lost 5; bases outside the gene matches: 8. The germline CDR1 and CDR2 sequences are MGHRA and YSYEKL. This CDR3 is CASSQRDRGDKETQYF. CDR3 sequence (DNA): TGCGCCAGCAGCCAAAGGGACAGGGGAGATAAGGAGACCCAGTACTTC.

This chain's CDR3 is CASSERGYQPQHF. In DNA, the CDR3 is TGTGCCAGCAGTGAAAGGGGTTACCAGCCCCAGCATTTT. The rearrangement links TRBV25-1 to TRBJ1-5, with D perhaps TRBD1 (5 bases). CDR1 is MGHDK, CDR2 SYGVNS, per germline. The germline V and J ends were trimmed by 2 bases and 7 bases, with 9 bases remaining between them. The CDR3 has 13 residues.

This clone occurred a few times. The rearrangement links TRBV29-1 to TRBJ1-1; D ambiguous. The CDR3 runs 11 residues. Germline CDR1 is SQVTM and CDR2 is ANQGSEA. CDR3 region: CAGGRNTEAFF. The CDR3 DNA sequence: TGCGCGGGCGGCAGGAACACTGAAGCTTTCTTT.

Many counts were recorded for this clone. The chain uses TRBV7-9 and TRBJ1-1; the match to TRBD1 covers 9 bases. In germline, CDR1 is SEHNR, CDR2 FQNEAQ (reference sequence). V shed 1 base, J shed 10 bases, and the junction held 13 bases outside the gene matches. There are 16 residues in the CDR3. CDR3 nucleotide sequence: TGTGCCAGCAGCTTAGACCGGGACAGGGTGATTATGGGAGCTTTCTTT. Residues: CASSLDRDRVIMGAFF.

The chain is built from TRBV6-5 and TRBJ2-5; TRBD2 matches 8 bases. Germline CDR1 is MNHEY and CDR2 is SVGAGI. The CDR3 spans 15 residues. Trimming removed 4 bases from V and 4 bases from J; junction bases left unmatched: 8. CDR3 loop: CASSLTGGRRETQYF. The CDR3, as DNA: TGTGCCAGCAGTTTAACGGGAGGGCGCAGAGAGACCCAGTACTTC.

The CDR3 protein is CASSIGTGNYGYTF. In nucleotides, the CDR3 is TGTGCCAGTAGTATTGGGACAGGTAACTATGGCTACACCTTC. The chain recombines TRBV19 with TRBJ1-2; 8 bases line up with TRBD1. The V and J ends lost 3 bases and 1 base, in that order; junction bases with no gene match: 1. The CDR3 contains 14 residues. Germline CDR1 LNHDA, CDR2 SQIVND (reference sequence).

The J gene is TRBJ1-2, the V gene TRBV6-5; D is unclear. Germline CDR1 MNHEY, CDR2 SVGAGI. V was pared by 4 bases and J by 7 bases, with 19 bases between. This CDR3 has 15 amino acids. The CDR3 sequence: CASSSSGLEGRGYTF. Written as DNA, the CDR3 is TGTGCCAGCAGTTCCTCCGGTTTAGAGGGCCGTGGCTACACCTTC.